These 29 T cell receptor beta chains were all obtained from the same sample, sequenced in a study of cytomegalovirus exposure and HLA in healthy donors. PCR involved 60 Vbeta and 13 Jbeta primers. Produced via immunoSEQ multiplex PCR; TCRdb's table is partial and in-frame only. Here the sample spans 160,000 or so clones, roughly 78% being singletons. The source material was PBMCs. The receptor set was obtained from a woman between 35 and 50 years old in good health and CMV-seronegative.

The J gene is TRBJ1-1, the V gene TRBV5-1; D is undetermined. The CDR3 loop spans 12 amino acids. Germline loops: CDR1 SGHRS, CDR2 YFSETQ. V shed 4 bases and J shed 11 bases, with 15 bases lying between them. Here the CDR3 DNA reads TGCGCCAGCAGCCCCCCCGGGGTGTGGGCTTTCTTT. Translating gives CASSPPGVWAFF. Based on the CDR3 plus reference TRBV5-1 and TRBJ1-1, the full variable domain is KAGVTQTPRYLIKTRGQQVTLSCSPISGHRSVSWYQQTPGQGLQFLFEYFSETQRNKGNFPGRFSGRQFSNSRSEMNVSTLELGDSALYLCASSPPGVWAFFGQGTRLTVV.

V and J are TRBV5-4 and TRBJ2-5; D is possibly TRBD1 (7 bases). Trimming cost V 1 base and J 2 bases, with 12 bases left between them. Germline values: CDR1 SGHNT, CDR2 YYREEE (reference sequence). This CDR3 spans 15 amino acids. In DNA, the CDR3 is TGTGCCAGCAGCTTGTGGCCAGGGGGGCAAGAGACCCAGTACTTC. It is translated as CASSLWPGGQETQYF. Full variable domain (outside the CDR3, taken from reference TRBV5-4 and TRBJ2-5): ETGVTQSPTHLIKTRGQQVTLRCSSQSGHNTVSWYQQALGQGPQFIFQYYREEENGRGNFPPRFSGLQFPNYSSELNVNALELDDSALYLCASSLWPGGQETQYFGPGTRLLVL.

V gene TRBV6-6 combines with J gene TRBJ1-5, with D perhaps matching TRBD1 (5 bases). The germline V and J ends were trimmed by 4 bases and 3 bases, with 13 bases remaining between them. CDR1 and CDR2 from the germline V gene are MNHNY and SVGAGI (reference sequence). The CDR3 covers 15 residues. CDR3 loop: CASSSLEGLNQPQHF. CDR3 DNA sequence: TGTGCCAGCAGTTCCTTGGAGGGACTCAATCAGCCCCAGCATTTT.

The chain has TRBV7-9 and TRBJ2-5; 8 positions agree with TRBD1. This CDR3 is 14 amino acids long. With 5 bases clipped from V and 2 bases from J, the junction kept 4 bases outside the gene matches. In germline, CDR1 is SEHNR, CDR2 FQNEAQ (reference sequence). The CDR3 DNA is TGTGCCAGCAGCAAAGGGACAGGTCAAGAGACCCAGTACTTC. Its translation: CASSKGTGQETQYF.

V and J are TRBV28 and TRBJ1-5; a possible D gene is TRBD1 (5 bases). The V gene's germline CDR1 is MDHEN and CDR2 SYDVKM. Between the trimmed V and J ends, which lost 7 bases and 6 bases, there was a span of 22 bases. There are 16 residues in the CDR3. The CDR3 reads CASTPHPRLGGQPQHF. The CDR3 nucleotides read TGTGCCAGCACGCCACACCCCAGGCTGGGGGGTCAGCCCCAGCATTTT.

This chain connects TRBV18 to TRBJ1-1, with TRBD1 matching 9 bases. Germline loops: CDR1 KGHSH, CDR2 LQKENI. V dropped 3 bases and J dropped 6; count of bases not matched to a gene: 2. This CDR3 spans 13 amino acids. The CDR3 loop reads CASSPTGGAEAFF. CDR3 bases: TGTGCCAGCTCACCGACAGGGGGAGCTGAAGCTTTCTTT.

The J gene is TRBJ2-7, the V gene TRBV19; perhaps TRBD2 as D (6 bases). V lost 8 bases and J 4 bases, leaving 15 bases between the germline ends. The germline V gene has CDR1 LNHDA and CDR2 SQIVND (reference sequence). The CDR3 covers 13 residues. The CDR3 sequence is CASPGLAGYEQYF. The CDR3 bases are TGTGCCAGTCCGGGTCTGGCGGGGTACGAGCAGTACTTC.

Of note for this clone: The same CDR3 also results from other DNA sequences found in this sample. The gene calls are TRBV7-8 and TRBJ1-5; no clear D. The germline V and J ends were trimmed by 5 bases and 0 bases, with 11 bases remaining between them. Germline V lookup: CDR1 SGHVS, CDR2 FQNEAQ. The CDR3 contains 15 residues. The CDR3 DNA reads as TGTGCCAGCAGCCCCGGACGGGATAGCAATCAGCCCCAGCATTTT. Protein product: CASSPGRDSNQPQHF.

J is TRBJ1-1 and V is TRBV4-2, with D possibly being TRBD1 (6 bases). Germline values: CDR1 LGHNA, CDR2 YNFKEQ. The CDR3 is 15 amino acids. Trimming took off 4 bases at V and 6 bases at J, with 18 bases between the two ends. In DNA, the CDR3 is TGTGCCAGCAGCCGCTCGTCAGGGGATGTCGCTGAAGCTTTCTTT. This gives the protein CASSRSSGDVAEAFF.

The genes are TRBV19 and TRBJ1-2; D remains unclear. The CDR3 has 15 amino acids. Trimming pared 7 bases from V and 0 bases from J, leaving 15 bases between. Germline V CDR1 and CDR2: LNHDA, SQIVND (reference sequence). CDR3 in DNA: TGTGCCAGTACCCCTCCCGGCGGAGCTAACTATGGCTACACCTTC. It encodes CASTPPGGANYGYTF.

The chain uses TRBV14 and TRBJ2-1, with 8 bases aligning to TRBD2. The germline CDR1 and CDR2 sequences are SGHDN and FVKESK. The CDR3 extends over 15 amino acids. The V segment lost 4 bases and the J segment 0 bases; nucleotides outside the gene matches: 2. The CDR3 DNA reads as TGTGCCAGCAGCCGACTAGCGAACTCCTACAATGAGCAGTTCTTC. Translation gives CASSRLANSYNEQFF.

This chain links TRBV7-9 with TRBJ1-2; TRBD1 might be the D (5 bases). This CDR3 is 17 amino acids long. Between the trimmed V and J ends, which lost 1 base and 5 bases, there was a span of 20 bases. CDR1 and CDR2 (germline): SEHNR, FQNEAQ (reference sequence). The CDR3 region has the DNA TGTGCCAGCAGCTTAGAGCCCGCCCAGGGAAAGGATTATGGCTACACCTTC. Its protein is CASSLEPAQGKDYGYTF.

The genes are TRBV18 and TRBJ1-5; TRBD1 might be the D (6 bases). Germline V lookup: CDR1 KGHSH, CDR2 LQKENI. The CDR3 length is 14 residues. V was cut by 5 bases and J by 4 bases, with 12 bases left in between. The CDR3 is CASSRNRGNQPQHF. The CDR3 region has the DNA TGTGCCAGCTCAAGGAATAGGGGGAATCAGCCCCAGCATTTT.

CDR3 amino acids: CASRPTDGGKAFF. In DNA, the CDR3 is TGTGCCAGCAGACCAACCGATGGAGGGAAAGCTTTCTTT. The chain recombines TRBV6-1 with TRBJ1-1; no clear D gene. Trimming cost V 6 bases and J 9 bases, with 17 bases left between them. The germline V gene encodes CDR1 MNHNS and CDR2 SASEGT. CDR3 size: 13 residues.

This chain connects TRBV2 to TRBJ2-1; tentatively, D is TRBD1 (7 bases). Trimming took 6 bases from V and 5 from J, leaving 11 bases between them. This CDR3 is built from 13 residues. Per the germline V gene, CDR1 is SNHLY and CDR2 is FYNNEI. This CDR3 is CASSAGQNNEQFF. The CDR3 DNA reads TGTGCCAGCAGCGCGGGACAGAACAATGAGCAGTTCTTC.

The rearrangement joins TRBV7-2 to TRBJ2-3; D call uncertain. Germline lookup yields CDR1 SGHTA and CDR2 FQGNSA. V was shortened by 5 bases and J by 7 bases, with 13 bases between the two germline ends. The CDR3 is 13 amino acids. Here the CDR3 DNA reads TGTGCCAGCAGCCCCACAGAGATTAATACGCAGTATTTT. It translates to CASSPTEINTQYF.

This clone was recorded only once. The chain combines TRBV5-1 with TRBJ1-3; D gene unclear. The V gene's germline CDR1 is SGHRS and CDR2 YFSETQ. Trimming pared 1 base from V and 0 bases from J, leaving 14 bases between. The CDR3 consists of 17 residues. Here the CDR3 reads CASSLNSRRTSGNTIYF. The CDR3 DNA is TGCGCCAGCAGCTTGAATTCGAGGAGAACCTCTGGAAACACCATATATTTT.

The chain carries TRBV28 and TRBJ2-1, with 11 nucleotides matching TRBD2. CDR3 length: 16 residues. V dropped 7 bases and J dropped 0; count of bases not matched to a gene: 5. CDR1 and CDR2 (germline): MDHEN, SYDVKM. The CDR3 loop reads CASILAGGSSYNEQFF. The DNA for the CDR3 is TGTGCCAGCATTCTAGCGGGGGGAAGCTCCTACAATGAGCAGTTCTTC.

This chain connects TRBV7-9 to TRBJ1-2; 12 positions match TRBD1. Germline lookup yields CDR1 SEHNR and CDR2 FQNEAQ (reference sequence). The CDR3 length is 15 residues. J was trimmed by 4 bases and V by 5 bases; bases with no gene match: 5. The CDR3 region is CASSPWDRGPYGYTF. DNA for the CDR3: TGTGCCAGCAGCCCTTGGGACAGGGGGCCCTATGGCTACACCTTC.

This clone was recorded only once. This sequence joins TRBV5-1 and TRBJ2-1, with 11 bases matching TRBD2. Germline V gene sequence: CDR1 SGHRS, CDR2 YFSETQ. The trim removed 6 bases at V and 5 bases at J, leaving 10 bases unmatched. This CDR3 region has 16 residues. CDR3 loop: CASTTTSGGRNNEQFF. As DNA, the CDR3 is TGCGCCAGCACCACCACTAGCGGGGGCCGGAACAATGAGCAGTTCTTC.

The CDR3 loop reads CASSDRTGAYGYTF. CDR3 nucleotides: TGTGCCAGCAGCGATAGGACAGGGGCCTATGGCTACACCTTC. The chain recombines TRBV9 with TRBJ1-2; TRBD1 matches at 9 bases. Unmatched junction bases numbered 4, after V lost 3 bases and J lost 4 bases. From germline, CDR1 is SGDLS and CDR2 YYNGEE. The CDR3 is 14 residues long. Based on the CDR3 plus reference TRBV9 and TRBJ1-2, the full variable domain is DSGVTQTPKHLITATGQRVTLRCSPRSGDLSVYWYQQSLDQGLQFLIQYYNGEERAKGNILERFSAQQFPDLHSELNLSSLELGDSALYFCASSDRTGAYGYTFGSGTRLTVV.

The V gene is TRBV5-1, the J gene TRBJ2-7; 7 bases line up with TRBD1. V lost 4 bases and J lost 2; bases outside the gene matches: 12. CDR1 and CDR2 (germline): SGHRS, YFSETQ. There are 16 residues in the CDR3. CDR3 amino acids: CASSPYLGGAPYEQYF. As DNA, the CDR3 is TGCGCCAGCAGCCCCTACCTAGGGGGCGCCCCCTACGAGCAGTACTTC.

The chain recombines TRBV4-2 with TRBJ1-3; a possible D gene is TRBD1 (6 bases). Per the germline V gene, CDR1 is LGHNA and CDR2 is YNFKEQ. The V and J ends lost 0 bases and 1 base respectively, with 16 bases between them. The CDR3 is 18 amino acids. In DNA, the CDR3 is TGTGCCAGCAGCCAAGACCCCAGGACAGTGCGATCTGGAAACACCATATATTTT. Translated, it gives CASSQDPRTVRSGNTIYF.

The chain uses TRBV28 and TRBJ1-1; the D gene is possibly TRBD1 (5 bases). The CDR3 is 15 residues long. CDR1 and CDR2 (germline): MDHEN, SYDVKM. V lost 7 bases to trimming and J lost 4 bases, with 19 bases between them. The CDR3: CASNNIPPGVTEAFF. In nucleotides, the CDR3 is TGTGCCAGCAACAATATCCCCCCGGGGGTCACTGAAGCTTTCTTT.

The chain joins TRBV11-3 to TRBJ2-3, with D perhaps TRBD2 (6 bases). The germline V gene encodes CDR1 SGHNT and CDR2 YENEEA. Between the trimmed V and J ends, which lost 5 bases and 0 bases, there was a span of 12 bases. This CDR3 region has 15 residues. The DNA of the CDR3 is TGTGCCAGCAGCGGTGGGCGGGGTAGCACAGATACGCAGTATTTT. This codes for CASSGGRGSTDTQYF.

The V gene is TRBV9, the J gene TRBJ2-3; tentative D call: TRBD1 (7 bases). The CDR3 contains 16 residues. V was shortened by 1 base and J by 0 bases, with 12 bases between the two germline ends. Germline loops: CDR1 SGDLS, CDR2 YYNGEE. The CDR3 DNA sequence: TGTGCCAGCAGCGTATATCAGGGGGGTAGCACAGATACGCAGTATTTT. This translates into CASSVYQGGSTDTQYF.

This chain connects TRBV2 to TRBJ1-2; TRBD1 agrees at 8 bases. The CDR3 is made up of 15 amino acids. Germline V CDR1 and CDR2: SNHLY, FYNNEI. V trimming: 7 bases; J trimming: 3 bases; junction bases outside the gene matches: 10. CDR3 sequence (DNA): TGTGCCAGCAATCCTAGGACAGGGCGGGACTATGGCTACACCTTC. Protein product: CASNPRTGRDYGYTF. Combining the CDR3 with reference TRBV2 and TRBJ1-2 gives the whole variable domain EPEVTQTPSHQVTQMGQEVILRCVPISNHLYFYWYRQILGQKVEFLVSFYNNEISEKSEIFDDQFSVERPDGSNFTLKIRSTKLEDSAMYFCASNPRTGRDYGYTFGSGTRLTVV.

The rearrangement uses TRBV7-6 and TRBJ2-3; no clear D gene. CDR3 length: 16 residues. The germline V gene has CDR1 SGHVS and CDR2 FNYEAQ. Trimming pared 1 base from V and 0 bases from J, leaving 11 bases between. The CDR3 bases are TGTGCCAGCAGCTTAGGGGCTAAAACTAGCACAGATACGCAGTATTTT. Amino acid sequence: CASSLGAKTSTDTQYF.

The V gene is TRBV19, the J gene TRBJ2-1, with 7 bases aligning to TRBD1. The CDR3 extends over 16 amino acids. Unmatched junction bases numbered 11, after V lost 7 bases and J lost 2 bases. CDR1 is LNHDA, CDR2 SQIVND, per germline (reference sequence). The CDR3 nucleotides read TGTGCCAGTAAGGCTAGGGGGCAGGGAACCTACAATGAGCAGTTCTTC. Its protein product is CASKARGQGTYNEQFF.